The 11 T cell receptor beta chains in this list originate from one sample, sequenced in a study of beta chain features in type 1 diabetes. The isolated RNA, all of it, was reverse transcribed, so expressed TCRB transcripts were what got sequenced. TCRdb's table, derived via immunoSEQ multiplex PCR, lists solely in-frame clones and lacks some. This table has roughly 400,000 clones, approximately 15% appearing once. Sequencing was performed on naive CD4+ T cells from blood. The receptors derive from a man between 25 and 39 years old in good health.

This clone was counted between two and nine times. The gene calls are TRBV6-1 and TRBJ2-5, with TRBD2 matching over 9 bases. Germline V CDR1 and CDR2: MNHNS, SASEGT. The V gene end was trimmed by 2 bases and the J gene end by 6 bases; junction bases not matched to a gene: 19. The CDR3 spans 19 residues. The CDR3 is CASSEIRGQREVPEKTQYF. The CDR3 DNA follows: TGTGCCAGCAGTGAAATCAGGGGACAGCGGGAGGTACCAGAGAAGACCCAGTACTTC.

The chain links TRBV7-2 to TRBJ2-2; D is possibly TRBD2 (6 bases). Trimming removed 5 bases at V and 5 bases at J, with 18 bases between. The germline V gene has CDR1 SGHTA and CDR2 FQGNSA. The CDR3 consists of 16 residues. The CDR3 DNA reads TGTGCCAGCAGCATGACTAGTACGGGGTTGACCGGGGAGCTGTTTTTT. It translates to CASSMTSTGLTGELFF.

CDR3 residues: CASSQTPTTYEQYF. In DNA, the CDR3 is TGTGCCAGCAGCCAGACGCCTACCACTTACGAGCAGTACTTC. The chain has TRBV13 and TRBJ2-7; unclear D gene. This CDR3 has 14 residues. Trimming pared 5 bases from V and 4 bases from J, leaving 15 bases between. Germline loops: CDR1 PRHDT, CDR2 FYEKMQ (reference sequence).

This chain links TRBV7-8 with TRBJ1-2, with a tentative D call TRBD1 (5 bases). The CDR3 spans 15 residues. Germline CDR1 is SGHVS and CDR2 is FQNEAQ. V lost 0 bases and J lost 5, with 13 bases in between. The DNA of the CDR3 is TGTGCCAGCAGCTTAGCGGCAGGGCCCCCGTATGGCTACACCTTC. The encoded protein is CASSLAAGPPYGYTF.

The chain combines TRBV9 with TRBJ2-7, with D possibly matching TRBD2 (5 bases). Germline CDR1 is SGDLS and CDR2 is YYNGEE. CDR3 length: 13 amino acids. Trimming removed 3 bases at V and 6 bases at J, with 13 bases between. The CDR3 DNA reads TGTGCCAGCAGCGCGGAGGCAGCGAGCGAGCAGTACGTC. This codes for CASSAEAASEQYV.

The chain links TRBV27 to TRBJ2-5, with a weak D call TRBD1 (7 bases). The V gene lost 8 bases and the J gene lost 4 bases, with 20 bases spanning the gap. CDR3 length equals 15 residues. CDR1 is MNHEY, CDR2 SMNVEV, per germline (reference sequence). The CDR3 bases are TGTGCCAGCTCAATCGGGGGCAGGGGGAGAGAGACCCAGTACTTC. It specifies CASSIGGRGRETQYF.

This clone was seen only a few times. The V call is TRBV25-1, the J call TRBJ1-2; D not resolved. V dropped 4 bases and J dropped 7 bases, with 10 bases sitting between them. Germline V gives CDR1 MGHDK, CDR2 SYGVNS. The CDR3 is 12 amino acids. CDR3 nucleotides: TGTGCCAGCAGTGGGCGGCCTGGTGGCTACACCTTC. Its protein product is CASSGRPGGYTF.

V is TRBV7-6 and J is TRBJ2-1, with TRBD2 matching over 9 bases. CDR3 size: 15 residues. V was pared by 1 base and J by 4 bases, with 2 bases of the junction left unmatched. Germline V gives CDR1 SGHVS, CDR2 FNYEAQ. The CDR3 loop is CASSLVSGGYNEQFF. The CDR3, as DNA: TGTGCCAGCAGCTTAGTAAGCGGGGGGTACAATGAGCAGTTCTTC. Filled out from reference TRBV7-6 and TRBJ2-1, the complete variable domain reads GAGVSQSPRYKVTKRGQDVALRCDPISGHVSLYWYRQALGQGPEFLTYFNYEAQQDKSGLPNDRFSAERPEGSISTLTIQRTEQRDSAMYRCASSLVSGGYNEQFFGPGTRLTVL.

V gene TRBV7-9 combines with J gene TRBJ1-2; TRBD1 agrees at 8 bases. The junction had 25 bases not matched to a gene; V was cut back by 6 bases and J by 7 bases. The germline V gene encodes CDR1 SEHNR and CDR2 FQNEAQ (reference sequence). The CDR3 is 19 amino acids. The CDR3 loop is CASRPKVRTGSSPRPGYTF. The CDR3 DNA reads as TGTGCCAGCAGACCAAAGGTCCGGACAGGGAGTAGTCCCCGTCCTGGCTACACCTTC.

Worth noting for this clone: A far larger clone is only one base removed, so a read error is likely. The V call is TRBV11-3, the J call TRBJ2-3; no clear D. Germline CDR1 is SGHNT and CDR2 is YENEEA. The CDR3 totals 11 residues. V was cut by 0 bases and J by 5 bases, with 0 bases left in between. CDR3 sequence: CASSLEDTQYF. DNA of the CDR3: TGTGCCAGCAGCTTAGAAGATACGCAGTATTTT.

Here the CDR3 reads CASSQGVEWKAFF. The CDR3 DNA reads TGTGCCAGCAGCCAAGGGGTGGAGTGGAAGGCTTTCTTT. The gene calls are TRBV14 and TRBJ1-1, with D unresolved. The CDR3 covers 13 residues. Between the trimmed V and J ends, which lost 1 base and 11 bases, there was a span of 14 bases. The germline V gene encodes CDR1 SGHDN and CDR2 FVKESK.